This T cell receptor (beta chain) stems from a study of cytomegalovirus exposure and HLA in healthy donors. The PCR employed 60 Vbeta primers together with 13 Jbeta primers. The data were produced by immunoSEQ multiplex PCR, yet TCRdb's version contains in-frame clones alone and is incomplete. The data show more than 150,000 clones, 75% to 85% seen once. This clone was seen a single time. Antigen: not known. Findings and limits, study-wide: As immune exposure information, only CMV serostatus was available. An analysis that was carried out later associated 16,000 or so TCR beta sequences with HLA alleles at 0.05 false discovery rate. As was reported, the classifier diagnosed cytomegalovirus status with high specificity and sensitivity. Per a later analysis, HLA-associated TCR beta chains showed more clonal expansion than other, equally common TCR beta chains.

Sequencing input: PBMCs. The receptor comes from a girl between 5 and 17 years old in good health and CMV-seropositive.

CDR3: CASSQSRVRSDSTDTQYF. The CDR3 DNA reads as TGCGCCAGCAGTCAATCTCGTGTCCGGAGCGATAGCACAGATACGCAGTATTTT. V gene TRBV23-1 combines with J gene TRBJ2-3; D unresolved. TRBV23-1 is an ORF, and what it does is uncertain. CDR3 length equals 18 residues. Trimming pared 0 bases from V and 0 bases from J, leaving 16 bases between.